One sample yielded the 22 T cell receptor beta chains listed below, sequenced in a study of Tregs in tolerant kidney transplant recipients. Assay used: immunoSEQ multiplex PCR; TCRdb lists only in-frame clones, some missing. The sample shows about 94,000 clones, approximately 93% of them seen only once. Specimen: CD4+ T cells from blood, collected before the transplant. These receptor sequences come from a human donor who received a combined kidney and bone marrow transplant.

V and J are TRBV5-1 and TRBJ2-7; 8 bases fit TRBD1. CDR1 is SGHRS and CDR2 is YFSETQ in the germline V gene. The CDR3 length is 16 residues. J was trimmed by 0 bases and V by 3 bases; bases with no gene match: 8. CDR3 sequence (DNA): TGCGCCAGCAGCTCAGACAGGGGATTCTCCTCCTACGAGCAGTACTTC. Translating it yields CASSSDRGFSSYEQYF.

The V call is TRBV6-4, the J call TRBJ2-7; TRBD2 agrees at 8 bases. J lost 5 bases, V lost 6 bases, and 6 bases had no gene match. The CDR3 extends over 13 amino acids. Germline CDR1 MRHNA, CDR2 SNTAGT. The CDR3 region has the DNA TGTGCCAGCAGACGCGGGGGGACCAACGAGCAGTACTTC. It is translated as CASRRGGTNEQYF.

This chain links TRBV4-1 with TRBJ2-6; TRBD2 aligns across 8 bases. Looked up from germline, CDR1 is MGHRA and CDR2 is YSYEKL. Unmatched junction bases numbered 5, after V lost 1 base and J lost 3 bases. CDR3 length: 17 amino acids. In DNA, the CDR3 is TGCGCCAGCAGCCAAGGATTTAGCGGGGTTGGGGCCAACGTCCTGACTTTC. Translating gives CASSQGFSGVGANVLTF.

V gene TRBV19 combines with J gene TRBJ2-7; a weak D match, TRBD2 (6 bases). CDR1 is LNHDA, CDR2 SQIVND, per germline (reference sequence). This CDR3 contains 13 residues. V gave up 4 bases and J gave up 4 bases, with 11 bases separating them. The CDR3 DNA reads TGTGCCAGTAGTAGCGGGGTCCTGTACGAGCAGTACTTC. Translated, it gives CASSSGVLYEQYF.

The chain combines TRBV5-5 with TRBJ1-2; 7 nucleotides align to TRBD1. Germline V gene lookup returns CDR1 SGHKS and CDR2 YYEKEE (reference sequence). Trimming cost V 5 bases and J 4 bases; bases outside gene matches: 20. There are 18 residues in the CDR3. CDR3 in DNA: TGTGCCAGCAGAGCCAGGGGACAGCGTGGAGATTGGTCCTATGGCTACACCTTC. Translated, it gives CASRARGQRGDWSYGYTF.

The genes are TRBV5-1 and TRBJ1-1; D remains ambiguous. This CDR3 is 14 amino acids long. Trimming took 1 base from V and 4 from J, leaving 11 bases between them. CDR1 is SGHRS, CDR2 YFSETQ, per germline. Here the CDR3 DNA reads TGCGCCAGCAGCTTGTCTCGGGTGGGCACTGAAGCTTTCTTT. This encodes CASSLSRVGTEAFF.

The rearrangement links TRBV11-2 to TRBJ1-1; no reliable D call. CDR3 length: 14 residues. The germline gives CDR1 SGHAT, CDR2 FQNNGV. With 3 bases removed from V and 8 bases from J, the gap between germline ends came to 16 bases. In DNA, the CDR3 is TGTGCCAGCAGCTTCTCCGACCCTCGGAGAGAAGCTTTCTTT. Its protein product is CASSFSDPRREAFF.

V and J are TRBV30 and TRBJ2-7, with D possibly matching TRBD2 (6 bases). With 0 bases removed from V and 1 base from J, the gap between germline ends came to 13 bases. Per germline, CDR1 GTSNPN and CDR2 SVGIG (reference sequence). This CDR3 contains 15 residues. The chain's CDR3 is CAWSVRGTLSYEQYF. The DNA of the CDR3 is TGTGCCTGGAGTGTACGCGGGACGTTATCCTACGAGCAGTACTTC.

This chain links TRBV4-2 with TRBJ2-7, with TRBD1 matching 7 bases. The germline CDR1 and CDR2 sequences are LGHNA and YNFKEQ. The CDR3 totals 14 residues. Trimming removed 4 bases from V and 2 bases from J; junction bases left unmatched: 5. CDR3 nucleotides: TGTGCCAGCAGCCTACAGGGGCCCCCCTACGAGCAGTACTTC. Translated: CASSLQGPPYEQYF.

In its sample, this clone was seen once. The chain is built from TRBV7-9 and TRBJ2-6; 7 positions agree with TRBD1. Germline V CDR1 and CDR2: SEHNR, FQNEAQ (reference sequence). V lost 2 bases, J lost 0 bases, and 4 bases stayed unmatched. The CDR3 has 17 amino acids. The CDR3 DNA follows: TGTGCCAGCAGCTTAATACAGGGGTCCTCTGGGGCCAACGTCCTGACTTTC. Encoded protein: CASSLIQGSSGANVLTF.

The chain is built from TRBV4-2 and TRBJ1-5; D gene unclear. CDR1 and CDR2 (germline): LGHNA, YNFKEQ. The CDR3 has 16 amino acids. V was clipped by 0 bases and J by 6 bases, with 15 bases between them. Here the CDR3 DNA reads TGTGCCAGCAGCCAAGAGAATGAGGCAGTGTTTCAGCCCCAGCATTTT. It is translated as CASSQENEAVFQPQHF.

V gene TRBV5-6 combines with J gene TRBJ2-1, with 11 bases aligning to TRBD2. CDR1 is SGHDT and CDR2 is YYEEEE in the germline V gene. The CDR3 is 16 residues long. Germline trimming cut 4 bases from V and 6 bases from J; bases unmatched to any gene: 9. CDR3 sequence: CASSHSTSGSFNEQFF. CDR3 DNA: TGTGCCAGCAGCCATAGCACTAGCGGGAGTTTCAATGAGCAGTTCTTC.

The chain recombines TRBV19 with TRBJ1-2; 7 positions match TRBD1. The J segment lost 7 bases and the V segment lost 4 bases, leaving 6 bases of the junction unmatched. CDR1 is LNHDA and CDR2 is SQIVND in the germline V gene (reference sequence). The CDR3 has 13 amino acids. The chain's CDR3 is CASSTGQETGYTF. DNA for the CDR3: TGTGCCAGTAGTACCGGACAGGAGACTGGCTACACCTTC.

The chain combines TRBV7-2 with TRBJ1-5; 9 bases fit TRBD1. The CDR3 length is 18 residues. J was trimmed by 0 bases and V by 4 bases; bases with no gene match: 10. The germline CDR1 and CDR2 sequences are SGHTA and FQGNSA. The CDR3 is CASSSGTGNSYSNQPQHF. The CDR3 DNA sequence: TGTGCCAGCAGCTCGGGGACAGGGAATTCCTATAGCAATCAGCCCCAGCATTTT.

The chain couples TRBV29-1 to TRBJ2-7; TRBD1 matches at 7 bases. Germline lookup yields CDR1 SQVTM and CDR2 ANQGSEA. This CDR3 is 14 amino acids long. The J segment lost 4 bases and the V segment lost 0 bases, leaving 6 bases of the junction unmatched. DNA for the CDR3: TGCAGCGTTGAAGACGACAGGGCCAATTACGAGCAGTACTTC. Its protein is CSVEDDRANYEQYF.

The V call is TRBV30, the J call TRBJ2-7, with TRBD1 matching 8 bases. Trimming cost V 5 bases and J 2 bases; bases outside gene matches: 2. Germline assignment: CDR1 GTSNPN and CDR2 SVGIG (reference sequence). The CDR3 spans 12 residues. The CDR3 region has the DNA TGTGCCTGGCGGACAGGGCCCTACGAGCAGTACTTC. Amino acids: CAWRTGPYEQYF.

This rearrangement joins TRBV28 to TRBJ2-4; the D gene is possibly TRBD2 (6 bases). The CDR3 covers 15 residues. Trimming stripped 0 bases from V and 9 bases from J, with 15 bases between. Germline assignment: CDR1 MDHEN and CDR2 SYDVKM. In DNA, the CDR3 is TGTGCCAGCAGTTTATGGGGGGATCTGGGGGGCATTCAGTACTTC. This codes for CASSLWGDLGGIQYF.

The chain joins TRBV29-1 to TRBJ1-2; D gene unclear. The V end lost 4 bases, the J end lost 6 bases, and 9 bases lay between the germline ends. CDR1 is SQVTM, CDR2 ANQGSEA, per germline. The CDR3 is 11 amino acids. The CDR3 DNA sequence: TGCAGCGTTGTAGGGAGGAATGGCTACACCTTC. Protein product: CSVVGRNGYTF.

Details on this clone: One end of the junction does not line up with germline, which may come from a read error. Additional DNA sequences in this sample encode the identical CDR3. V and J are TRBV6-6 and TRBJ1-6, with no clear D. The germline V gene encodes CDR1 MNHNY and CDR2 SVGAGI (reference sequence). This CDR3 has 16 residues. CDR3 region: CASSYWEAAYNSPLHF. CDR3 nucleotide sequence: TGTGCCAGCAGTTACTGGGAGGCCGCCTATAATTCCCCCCTCCACTTT.

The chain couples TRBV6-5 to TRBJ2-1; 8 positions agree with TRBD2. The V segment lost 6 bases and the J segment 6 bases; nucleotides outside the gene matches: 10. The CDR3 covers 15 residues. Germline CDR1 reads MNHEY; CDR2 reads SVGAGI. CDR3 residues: CASSSTLTSVNEQFF. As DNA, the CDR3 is TGTGCCAGCAGCTCCACTCTGACTAGCGTCAATGAGCAGTTCTTC.

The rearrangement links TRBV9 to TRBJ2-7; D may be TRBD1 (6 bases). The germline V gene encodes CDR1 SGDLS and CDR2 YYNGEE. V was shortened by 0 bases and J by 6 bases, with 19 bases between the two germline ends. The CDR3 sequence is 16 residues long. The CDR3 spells CASSVEELAGQPEQYF. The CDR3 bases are TGTGCCAGCAGCGTAGAAGAATTAGCCGGACAGCCCGAGCAGTACTTC.

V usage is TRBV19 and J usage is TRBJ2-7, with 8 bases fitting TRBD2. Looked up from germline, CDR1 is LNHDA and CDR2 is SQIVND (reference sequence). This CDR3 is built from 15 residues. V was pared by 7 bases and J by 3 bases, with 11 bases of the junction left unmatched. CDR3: CASTPRGAGVYEQYF. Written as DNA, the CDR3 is TGTGCCAGTACTCCGCGGGGGGCAGGAGTCTACGAGCAGTACTTC.